This TCR beta chain was documented in a study of regulatory T cells in long-lasting Graves disease. Points from the study as a whole: TCR diversity was lower in persistent than newly diagnosed Graves' disease. Newly diagnosed patients shared 1,000 or so public clonotypes; persistent patients shared a few thousand.

This clonotype was observed many times. The antigen is unknown. Time point of the sample: newly diagnosed GD, antithyroid drugs for less than 3 months. Construction of the TCR library relied on RNA isolated from PBMCs. Peripheral blood, at approximately 10 milliliters, went into EDTA tubes. Relying on iRepertoire HTBI primers and Arm-PCR of CDR3 regions, the team built TCR beta libraries. In TCRdb, the multiplex PCR reads were re-called with MiXCR into one record per CDR3 protein. The sample consists of approximately 540,000 distinct CDR3 sequences, 12% of them appearing once. These same data were also listed under a study on T cells in Graves' hyperthyroidism and ophthalmopathy.

The sample consisted of peripheral blood mononuclear cells (PBMCs), taken at new diagnosis, from a patient treated with antithyroid drugs. The clonotype originates from a woman between 25 and 40 years old with Graves disease.

The CDR3 loop reads CASTPIPRFFRTGDSTDTQYF. The CDR3 nucleotides read TGTGCCAGCACCCCCATCCCGCGATTTTTCCGGACAGGGGATTCCACAGATACGCAGTATTTT. The chain is built from TRBV28 and TRBJ2-3; 9 bases line up with TRBD1. This CDR3 contains 21 residues. The J segment lost 2 bases and the V segment lost 7 bases, leaving 25 bases of the junction unmatched. The germline V gene encodes CDR1 MDHEN and CDR2 SYDVKM.